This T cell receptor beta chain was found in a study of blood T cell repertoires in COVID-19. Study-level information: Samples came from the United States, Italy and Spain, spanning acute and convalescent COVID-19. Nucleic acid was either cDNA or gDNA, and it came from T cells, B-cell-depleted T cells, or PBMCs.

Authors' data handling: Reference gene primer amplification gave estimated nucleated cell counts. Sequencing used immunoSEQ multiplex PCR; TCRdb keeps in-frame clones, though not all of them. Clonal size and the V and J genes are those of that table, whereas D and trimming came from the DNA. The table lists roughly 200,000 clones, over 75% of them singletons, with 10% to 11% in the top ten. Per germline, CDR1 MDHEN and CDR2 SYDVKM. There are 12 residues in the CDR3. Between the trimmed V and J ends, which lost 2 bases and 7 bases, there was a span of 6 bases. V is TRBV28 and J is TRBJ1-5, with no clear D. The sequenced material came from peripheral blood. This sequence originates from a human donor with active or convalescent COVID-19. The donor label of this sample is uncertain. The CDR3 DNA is TGTGCCAGCAGTTTACGCGGCCAGCCCCAGCATTTT. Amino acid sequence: CASSLRGQPQHF.